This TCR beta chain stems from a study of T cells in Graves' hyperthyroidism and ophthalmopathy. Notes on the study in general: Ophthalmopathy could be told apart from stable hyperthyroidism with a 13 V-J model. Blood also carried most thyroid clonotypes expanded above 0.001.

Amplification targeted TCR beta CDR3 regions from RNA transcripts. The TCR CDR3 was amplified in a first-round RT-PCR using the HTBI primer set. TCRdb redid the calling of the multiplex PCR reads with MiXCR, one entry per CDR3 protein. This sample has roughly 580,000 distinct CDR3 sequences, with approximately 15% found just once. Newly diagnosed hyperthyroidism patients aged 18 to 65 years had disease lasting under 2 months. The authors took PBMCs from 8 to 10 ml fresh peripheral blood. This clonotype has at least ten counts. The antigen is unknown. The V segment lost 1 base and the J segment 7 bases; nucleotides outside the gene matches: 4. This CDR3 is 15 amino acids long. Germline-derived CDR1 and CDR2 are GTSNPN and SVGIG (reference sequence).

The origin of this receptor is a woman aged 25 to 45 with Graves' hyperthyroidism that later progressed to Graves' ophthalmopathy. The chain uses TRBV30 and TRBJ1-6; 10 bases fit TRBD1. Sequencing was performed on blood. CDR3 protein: CAWSALTGGNSPLHF. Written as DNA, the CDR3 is TGTGCCTGGAGTGCCCTGACAGGGGGCAATTCACCCCTCCACTTT.